This TCR beta chain was sequenced in a study of blood T cells in healthy people across ages. Study-level information: T cells yielded about one barcoded beta molecule per two cells through template switching.

General study points: Both higher diversity and more naive CD4+ cells marked long-lived donors when set against aged donors.

This clonotype was recorded many times. The antigen remains undetermined. The second PCR ran about 6 to 12 cycles with a sample-barcoded 5' primer and J-beta primers. In TCRdb, the 5' RACE reads were re-called with MiXCR into one record per CDR3 protein. The sample consists of 550,000 to 750,000 distinct CDR3 sequences, roughly 21% of them appearing once. The origin of this receptor is a man in his sixties or seventies in good health. What was sequenced was blood.

CDR3 sequence (DNA): TGTGCCTCAACAGGGCCAAGCTCCTACGAGCAGTACTTC. Protein product: CASTGPSSYEQYF. The chain combines TRBV6-6 with TRBJ2-7; a weak D match, TRBD1 (6 bases). V was trimmed by 11 bases and J by 0 bases, leaving 14 bases between them. Germline V gene sequence: CDR1 MNHNY, CDR2 SVGAGI (reference sequence). The CDR3 has 13 amino acids.